This TCR beta chain is drawn from a study of response to subunit inactivated influenza vaccine. From germline, CDR1 is LGHDT and CDR2 YNNKEL (reference sequence). This CDR3 contains 17 residues. V gave up 5 bases and J gave up 5 bases; unmatched junction bases: 11. TCRdb fed the RT-PCR reads into MiXCR, producing one record per CDR3 protein. The table shows about 540,000 distinct CDR3 sequences, with approximately 24% occurring only once. The sample also formed part of further work on T cells expressing NK-cell markers. From that second work: Production of TCR beta cDNA relied on 5'RACE template switching with UMIs. Sorting of alpha-beta TCR T cells alone was achieved in several experiments with an anti-gamma-delta TCR antibody.

The sequencing used CD4+ T cells sorted from PBMCs, collected 11 to 12 days after vaccination. The gene calls are TRBV3-1 and TRBJ2-2; TRBD2 matches at 10 bases. This clonotype was obtained from a man between 50 and 59 years old who received an inactivated influenza vaccine. CDR3 nucleotides: TGTGCCAGCAGCTTAAACGGCCGGACTAGCGGAACCGGGGAGCTGTTTTTT. Residues: CASSLNGRTSGTGELFF.